These 13 T cell receptor beta chains share one sample of origin, sequenced in a study of T cell responses to AZD1222 COVID-19 vaccine. Assay used: immunoSEQ multiplex PCR; TCRdb lists only in-frame clones, some missing. The sample includes some 250,000 clones, almost 95% of them seen just once. The sequencing here drew on peripheral blood, taken 28 days after the second AZD1222 dose. The receptors come from an adult who received the AZD1222 COVID-19 vaccine.

DNA for the CDR3: TGTGCCAGCAGCGTAAACGGGAGCGGGGGGGCCGGGGAGCTGTTTTTT. Protein: CASSVNGSGGAGELFF. The chain recombines TRBV9 with TRBJ2-2, with 10 bases matching TRBD2. Looked up from germline, CDR1 is SGDLS and CDR2 is YYNGEE. The length of the CDR3 is 16 residues. V gave up 1 base and J gave up 6 bases; unmatched junction bases: 6. The full variable domain, completed using reference TRBV9 and TRBJ2-2, is DSGVTQTPKHLITATGQRVTLRCSPRSGDLSVYWYQQSLDQGLQFLIQYYNGEERAKGNILERFSAQQFPDLHSELNLSSLELGDSALYFCASSVNGSGGAGELFFGEGSRLTVL.

V gene TRBV7-2 combines with J gene TRBJ2-2; 7 bases line up with TRBD1. Germline-derived CDR1 and CDR2 are SGHTA and FQGNSA. The CDR3 is made up of 13 amino acids. V gave up 3 bases and J gave up 6 bases; unmatched junction bases: 1. The CDR3, as DNA: TGTGCCAGCAGCTTCCAGGGGGCCGGGGAGCTGTTTTTT. Encoded protein: CASSFQGAGELFF.

The chain couples TRBV6-5 to TRBJ2-5; the D is unclear. CDR1 and CDR2 (germline): MNHEY, SVGAGI. Trimming removed 7 bases from V and 2 bases from J, with 2 bases in between. This CDR3 contains 10 residues. CDR3 sequence (DNA): TGTGCCAGCACTCAAGAGACCCAGTACTTC. Translating it yields CASTQETQYF.

The gene calls are TRBV5-6 and TRBJ1-1, with TRBD1 as a possible D gene (5 bases). The CDR3 has 14 residues. V gave up 1 base and J gave up 4 bases, with 11 bases separating them. Germline-derived CDR1 and CDR2 are SGHDT and YYEEEE. The CDR3 nucleotides read TGTGCCAGCAGCTTGTTACAGGCGTTCACTGAAGCTTTCTTT. This translates into CASSLLQAFTEAFF. The full variable domain, with the rest looked up from reference TRBV5-6 and TRBJ1-1, is DAGVTQSPTHLIKTRGQQVTLRCSPKSGHDTVSWYQQALGQGPQFIFQYYEEEERQRGNFPDRFSGHQFPNYSSELNVNALLLGDSALYLCASSLLQAFTEAFFGQGTRLTVV.

The CDR3 here is CASSLSGGGTQYF. CDR3 nucleotide sequence: TGTGCCAGCAGCCTGAGCGGGGGGGGGACCCAGTACTTC. V usage is TRBV28 and J usage is TRBJ2-5; 10 positions match TRBD2. The junction had 5 bases not matched to a gene; V was cut back by 6 bases and J by 7 bases. The CDR3 extends over 13 amino acids. The germline CDR1 and CDR2 sequences are MDHEN and SYDVKM.

Of note for this clone: Sequence at one end of the junction differs from germline and may be a read error. The V call is TRBV7-7, the J call TRBJ2-7, with D unclear. Germline-derived CDR1 and CDR2 are SSHAT and FNYEAQ (reference sequence). The CDR3 length is 12 residues. The CDR3 here is CASSSSSYEQYF. CDR3 DNA: TGTGCTAGCAGCTCCAGCTCCTACGAGCAGTACTTC.

The CDR3 bases are TGCGCCAGCAGCTTGGGTGGGTACTCCGCCTACGAGCAGTACTTC. Its translation: CASSLGGYSAYEQYF. The chain joins TRBV5-1 to TRBJ2-7, with D unclear. The CDR3 is made up of 15 amino acids. Per germline, CDR1 SGHRS and CDR2 YFSETQ. Trimming cost V 0 bases and J 2 bases, with 12 bases left between them.

The chain has TRBV7-9 and TRBJ1-2, with 8 bases that match TRBD1. This CDR3 is built from 17 residues. The junction had 13 bases not matched to a gene; V was cut back by 5 bases and J by 2 bases. The germline CDR1 and CDR2 sequences are SEHNR and FQNEAQ (reference sequence). The CDR3 sequence is CASSPWTGPNGNYGYTF. The CDR3 region has the DNA TGTGCCAGCAGCCCGTGGACAGGGCCCAACGGCAACTATGGCTACACCTTC.

The rearrangement joins TRBV4-1 to TRBJ2-1; 9 nucleotides line up with TRBD1. V dropped 5 bases and J dropped 7; count of bases not matched to a gene: 6. CDR3 length equals 14 residues. CDR1 and CDR2 (germline): MGHRA, YSYEKL. DNA of the CDR3: TGCGCCAGCAGCTACCGGGACAGGGAGAATGAGCAGTTCTTC. This sequence encodes CASSYRDRENEQFF.

On this clone: Other DNA variants within this sample encode the same CDR3. The chain has TRBV5-1 and TRBJ1-1; 9 bases map to TRBD1. This CDR3 is built from 15 residues. Trimming cost V 4 bases and J 5 bases; bases outside gene matches: 9. The V gene's germline CDR1 is SGHRS and CDR2 YFSETQ. The CDR3, as DNA: TGCGCCAGCAGCCCTCCCCGACAGGGGGGGACTGAAGCTTTCTTT. Encoded protein: CASSPPRQGGTEAFF.

The chain joins TRBV19 to TRBJ2-1; 12 bases fit TRBD2. CDR1 and CDR2 from the germline V gene are LNHDA and SQIVND (reference sequence). This CDR3 is 18 amino acids long. Unmatched junction bases numbered 15, after V lost 5 bases and J lost 7 bases. This chain's CDR3 is CASSSPGTDLAGGNEQFF. Written as DNA, the CDR3 is TGTGCCAGTAGTTCCCCCGGGACAGACCTAGCGGGAGGGAATGAGCAGTTCTTC.

The chain combines TRBV29-1 with TRBJ1-1, with D perhaps matching TRBD1 (5 bases). Germline loops: CDR1 SQVTM, CDR2 ANQGSEA. There are 12 residues in the CDR3. The V end lost 6 bases, the J end lost 4 bases, and 12 bases lay between the germline ends. CDR3 coding DNA: TGCAGCGTAGGCGGACATTCCACTGAAGCTTTCTTT. Amino acids: CSVGGHSTEAFF.

The chain has TRBV7-8 and TRBJ2-1, with TRBD2 matching over 7 bases. Germline CDR1 SGHVS, CDR2 FQNEAQ. V lost 4 bases to trimming and J lost 4 bases; unmatched junction nucleotides: 7. This CDR3 spans 15 amino acids. CDR3 DNA: TGTGCCAGCAGCTCCGGACTAGGGTCTTACAATGAGCAGTTCTTC. It encodes CASSSGLGSYNEQFF.